This TCR beta chain was retrieved from a study of blood T cell repertoires in COVID-19. Produced via immunoSEQ multiplex PCR; TCRdb's table is partial and in-frame only. The data hold more than 100,000 clones, with 88% observed a single time. The CDR3 is 10 residues long. Germline V gives CDR1 SGHAT, CDR2 FQNNGV. V lost 4 bases to trimming and J lost 5 bases, with 2 bases between them. The TCR was taken from a human donor in a cohort sampled during active COVID-19. The sequenced material came from peripheral blood. This sequence joins TRBV11-2 and TRBJ2-5; D ambiguous. CDR3: CASSSETQYF. The CDR3 DNA sequence: TGTGCCAGCAGCTCTGAGACCCAGTACTTC.